These 5 T cell receptor beta chains were all obtained from the same sample, sequenced in a study of T cells in localized non-small cell lung cancer. The table came from immunoSEQ multiplex PCR; TCRdb's copy has only in-frame clones and leaves some out. The sample shows about 48,000 clones, 70% to 80% of them seen only once. The source material was peripheral blood, sampled before any cancer treatment. All receptors derive from a man between 40 and 75 years old with stage I squamous cell lung carcinoma.

The chain uses TRBV14 and TRBJ2-5; 10 positions agree with TRBD2. The CDR3 has 14 amino acids. Germline CDR1 is SGHDN and CDR2 is FVKESK. V trimming: 4 bases; J trimming: 5 bases; junction bases outside the gene matches: 4. CDR3 in DNA: TGTGCCAGCAGCCCATTAGCGGGGGGTGAGACCCAGTACTTC. This translates into CASSPLAGGETQYF.

The chain combines TRBV7-6 with TRBJ1-5; TRBD1 aligns across 8 bases. Trimming removed 2 bases from V and 4 bases from J; junction bases left unmatched: 7. Germline-derived CDR1 and CDR2 are SGHVS and FNYEAQ. The CDR3 is made up of 16 amino acids. The CDR3 spells CASSLLPDRENQPQHF. CDR3 DNA sequence: TGTGCCAGCAGCTTACTCCCGGACAGGGAAAATCAGCCCCAGCATTTT. The variable domain in full, with the rest retrieved from reference TRBV7-6 and TRBJ1-5, is GAGVSQSPRYKVTKRGQDVALRCDPISGHVSLYWYRQALGQGPEFLTYFNYEAQQDKSGLPNDRFSAERPEGSISTLTIQRTEQRDSAMYRCASSLLPDRENQPQHFGDGTRLSIL.

This clone turned up a few times. The CDR3 loop is CASSRGGLENSPLHF. In DNA form, the CDR3 reads TGTGCCAGCAGTCGGGGGGGGTTGGAGAATTCACCCCTCCACTTT. The chain employs TRBV6-5 and TRBJ1-6; TRBD1 is a possible D gene (5 bases). CDR3 length equals 15 residues. The germline gives CDR1 MNHEY, CDR2 SVGAGI. V shed 5 bases and J shed 7 bases, with 15 bases lying between them.

This chain connects TRBV2 to TRBJ2-7, with D hard to call. The CDR3 runs 12 residues. The V gene's germline CDR1 is SNHLY and CDR2 FYNNEI. V dropped 1 base and J dropped 6 bases, with 7 bases sitting between them. In DNA form, the CDR3 reads TGTGCCAGCAGTGAAGAGGCAGTCGAGCAGTACTTC. Translation: CASSEEAVEQYF.

This clone appeared once. The CDR3 region has the DNA TGCGCCAGCAGCTTTTCGCTGAGCTCCTACAATGAGCAGTTCTTC. Its protein product is CASSFSLSSYNEQFF. The chain links TRBV5-1 to TRBJ2-1, with D unclear. V lost 2 bases to trimming and J lost 0 bases, with 9 bases between them. Germline CDR1 SGHRS, CDR2 YFSETQ. This CDR3 spans 15 amino acids.